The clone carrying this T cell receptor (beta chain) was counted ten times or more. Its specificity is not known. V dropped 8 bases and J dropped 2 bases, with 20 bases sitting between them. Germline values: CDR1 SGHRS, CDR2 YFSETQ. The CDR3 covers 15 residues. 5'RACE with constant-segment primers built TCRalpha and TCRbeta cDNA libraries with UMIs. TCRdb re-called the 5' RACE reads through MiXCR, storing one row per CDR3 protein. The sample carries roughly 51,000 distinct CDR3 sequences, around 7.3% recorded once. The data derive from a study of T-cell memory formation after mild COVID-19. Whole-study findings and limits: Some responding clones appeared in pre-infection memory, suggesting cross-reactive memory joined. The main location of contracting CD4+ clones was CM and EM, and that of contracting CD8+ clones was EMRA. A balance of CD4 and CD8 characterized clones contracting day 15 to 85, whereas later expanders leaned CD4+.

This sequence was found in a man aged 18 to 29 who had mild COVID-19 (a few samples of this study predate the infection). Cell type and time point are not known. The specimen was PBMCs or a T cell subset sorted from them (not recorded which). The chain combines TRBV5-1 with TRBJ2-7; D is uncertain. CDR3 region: CASKSRAIDTYEQYF. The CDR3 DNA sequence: TGCGCCAGTAAAAGTCGAGCTATCGACACCTACGAGCAGTACTTC.